What follows describes a single T cell receptor beta chain. Its target is not known. The data originate from a study of cytomegalovirus exposure and HLA in healthy donors. Study-level information: Previous work identified roughly 110 million unique TCR beta sequences from about 179 million T cells. As released early, the data held roughly 85 million unique TCRs from HLA-typed donors. Whole-study results and caveats: It emerged from a later analysis that several of the most significant clusters appeared to be linked to common viral pathogens.

J was trimmed by 6 bases and V by 7 bases; bases with no gene match: 12. The CDR3 sequence is 16 residues long. Germline V lookup: CDR1 ENHRY, CDR2 SYGVKD. The PCR ran on 60 Vbeta and 13 Jbeta primers. TCRdb's table, derived via immunoSEQ multiplex PCR, lists solely in-frame clones and lacks some. The data show 90,000 to 120,000 clones, around 80% seen once. The sequence was obtained from a woman aged 18-35 years in good health and CMV-seropositive. This chain links TRBV10-3 with TRBJ2-2; 9 bases agree with TRBD2. The material sequenced was PBMCs. The CDR3, as DNA: TGTGCCATCACCGCGGGCGGGAGGGCCGAACCCGGGGAGCTGTTTTTT. This gives the protein CAITAGGRAEPGELFF.